What follows are 30 T cell receptor beta chains derived from one specimen sequenced in a study of blood T cell repertoires in COVID-19. The protocol was immunoSEQ multiplex PCR, while the TCRdb copy is restricted to in-frame clones and leaves out a portion. Seen here are a few hundred thousand clones, around 88% observed once, and the top ten hold roughly 6.8%. Sequencing was performed on peripheral blood. All receptors come from a woman aged 25 to 39 with COVID-19, enrolled during active disease.

This clone was detected once. This chain uses TRBV11-2 with TRBJ2-3; no firm D call. This CDR3 contains 13 residues. V dropped 5 bases and J dropped 4 bases, with 10 bases sitting between them. Per the germline V gene, CDR1 is SGHAT and CDR2 is FQNNGV. The CDR3 DNA reads TGTGCCAGCAGCATCCAGTATTCAGATACGCAGTATTTT. It codes for CASSIQYSDTQYF.

The rearrangement links TRBV7-9 to TRBJ1-4; tentative D call: TRBD1 (5 bases). The CDR3 is made up of 14 amino acids. In germline, CDR1 is SEHNR, CDR2 FQNEAQ (reference sequence). V lost 4 bases and J lost 7, with 13 bases in between. In DNA form, the CDR3 reads TGTGCCAGCAGCTCGGGACTCGGCGGTGAAAAACTGTTTTTT. It codes for CASSSGLGGEKLFF.

The V call is TRBV5-4, the J call TRBJ2-5; TRBD1 might be the D (5 bases). Trimming shortened V by 2 bases and J by 0 bases, and 8 bases separated the two germline ends. The CDR3 consists of 14 residues. The germline gives CDR1 SGHNT, CDR2 YYREEE (reference sequence). The CDR3 nucleotides are TGTGCCAGCAGCTTCACAGGCTACCAAGAGACCCAGTACTTC. It codes for CASSFTGYQETQYF.

This clone was detected many times. This specimen includes other DNA sequences encoding the same CDR3. V usage is TRBV7-9 and J usage is TRBJ2-3, with TRBD2 as a possible D gene (5 bases). The V end was cut by 5 bases, the J end by 4 bases, with 10 bases between. CDR3 length: 13 amino acids. The germline V gene has CDR1 SEHNR and CDR2 FQNEAQ (reference sequence). For the CDR3, the DNA is TGTGCCAGCAGCCCCCGCGGGCCAGATACGCAGTATTTT. Translating gives CASSPRGPDTQYF.

The rearrangement links TRBV10-3 to TRBJ1-2, with D tentatively TRBD1 (5 bases). Trimming took off 10 bases at V and 7 bases at J, with 19 bases between the two ends. Germline CDR1 and CDR2: ENHRY and SYGVKD. The CDR3 contains 13 residues. CDR3 residues: CATIGAREAGYTF. The CDR3 DNA is TGTGCCACCATTGGGGCCCGGGAGGCTGGCTACACCTTC.

The chain is built from TRBV14 and TRBJ2-1, with 9 bases matching TRBD1. V was pared by 0 bases and J by 9 bases, with 9 bases of the junction left unmatched. This CDR3 spans 16 amino acids. CDR1 and CDR2 (germline): SGHDN, FVKESK. The CDR3 region is CASSQDMGQGLSEQFF. DNA for the CDR3: TGTGCCAGCAGCCAAGATATGGGACAGGGATTAAGTGAGCAGTTCTTC.

V and J are TRBV24-1 and TRBJ1-5; possible D gene TRBD1, 6 bases. There are 20 residues in the CDR3. Trimming pared 8 bases from V and 0 bases from J, leaving 28 bases between. In germline, CDR1 is KGHDR, CDR2 SFDVKD. The CDR3 here is CATISRSLQGRYYSNQPQHF. For the CDR3, the DNA is TGTGCCACCATTTCCCGGTCTTTGCAGGGGCGATACTATAGCAATCAGCCCCAGCATTTT.

V gene TRBV7-2 combines with J gene TRBJ2-5, with a tentative D call TRBD1 (6 bases). The CDR3 has 14 amino acids. V lost 1 base and J 0 bases, leaving 6 bases between the germline ends. Germline V gives CDR1 SGHTA, CDR2 FQGNSA. The CDR3 DNA follows: TGTGCCAGCAGCTTAGGGACAGACCAAGAGACCCAGTACTTC. This encodes CASSLGTDQETQYF.

This clone has a single count. This sequence joins TRBV28 and TRBJ1-6, with a weak D call TRBD1 (6 bases). The germline V gene encodes CDR1 MDHEN and CDR2 SYDVKM. The CDR3 consists of 15 residues. Trimming took off 2 bases at V and 3 bases at J, with 8 bases between the two ends. CDR3 protein: CASSLPDSYNSPLHF. DNA for the CDR3: TGTGCCAGCAGTTTACCGGACAGCTATAATTCACCCCTCCACTTT.

The genes are TRBV3-1 (or the pseudogene TRBV3-2) and TRBJ2-3; D possibly corresponds to TRBD2 (6 bases). CDR3 length: 17 amino acids. Trimming took off 4 bases at V and 6 bases at J, with 23 bases between the two ends. Germline values: CDR1 LGHDT, CDR2 YNNKEL (reference sequence). The CDR3 here is CASSLLSGTAKDDTQYF. The CDR3 DNA reads as TGTGCCAGCAGCCTCCTATCCGGGACTGCCAAAGACGATACGCAGTATTTT.

This clone came up once. This sequence joins TRBV27 and TRBJ1-1, with 11 bases fitting TRBD1. Germline CDR1 and CDR2: MNHEY and SMNVEV (reference sequence). The V segment lost 1 base and the J segment 7 bases; nucleotides outside the gene matches: 11. This CDR3 contains 17 residues. CDR3 loop: CASSLLFGQGAVGEAFF. The CDR3 DNA reads TGTGCCAGCAGTTTATTATTTGGACAGGGGGCTGTTGGTGAAGCTTTCTTT.

The genes are TRBV6-4 and TRBJ1-1; no clear D gene. Trimming cost V 2 bases and J 6 bases, with 10 bases left between them. The CDR3 loop spans 13 amino acids. Germline CDR1 and CDR2: MRHNA and SNTAGT. In DNA, the CDR3 is TGTGCCAGCAGTGACCCGCTGAGGGCTGAAGCTTTCTTT. As protein: CASSDPLRAEAFF.

The rearrangement uses TRBV5-1 and TRBJ2-1, with D unclear. The CDR3 spans 17 residues. Looked up from germline, CDR1 is SGHRS and CDR2 is YFSETQ. The V end was cut by 3 bases, the J end by 1 base, with 17 bases between. CDR3 bases: TGCGCCAGCAGCTCCCCCTCTGGGCAGCCTTCCTACAATGAGCAGTTCTTC. Translating gives CASSSPSGQPSYNEQFF.

The chain joins TRBV27 to TRBJ1-1, with D perhaps TRBD1 (5 bases). CDR3 length: 15 residues. V lost 3 bases and J lost 7, with 18 bases in between. Germline V gene data show CDR1 as MNHEY and CDR2 as SMNVEV (reference sequence). This CDR3 is CASSFGGLRGDEAFF. The CDR3 DNA reads TGTGCCAGCAGTTTCGGGGGGTTGCGGGGGGATGAAGCTTTCTTT.

The genes are TRBV6-5 and TRBJ2-3, with 9 nucleotides matching TRBD2. The ends lost 8 bases at V and 2 bases at J; junction bases unmatched: 8. From germline, CDR1 is MNHEY and CDR2 SVGAGI. The CDR3 totals 15 residues. CDR3 sequence (DNA): TGTGCCAGCGCATCTAGCGGGACTACCACAGATACGCAGTATTTT. This gives the protein CASASSGTTTDTQYF.

The chain has TRBV5-7 and TRBJ2-7; no definite D call. TRBV5-7 is an ORF; its function is uncertain. The CDR3 length is 16 residues. The V end lost 1 base, the J end lost 3 bases, and 17 bases lay between the germline ends. CDR3 region: CASSLLPVLSFYEQYV. The CDR3 DNA follows: TGTGCCAGCAGCTTGCTCCCAGTCCTTTCGTTCTACGAGCAGTACGTC.

The rearrangement joins TRBV11-2 to TRBJ2-1; the D is unclear. The germline V gene has CDR1 SGHAT and CDR2 FQNNGV. V was cut by 3 bases and J by 2 bases, with 11 bases left in between. CDR3 size: 15 residues. Here the CDR3 reads CASSFNSRPYNEQFF. In DNA, the CDR3 is TGTGCCAGCAGCTTTAACAGCAGACCCTACAATGAGCAGTTCTTC.

Concerning this clone: Additional DNA sequences in this sample encode the identical CDR3. The chain employs TRBV30 and TRBJ1-2, with 10 bases that match TRBD1. The junction had 3 bases not matched to a gene; V was cut back by 0 bases and J by 5 bases. This CDR3 has 14 amino acids. Looked up from germline, CDR1 is GTSNPN and CDR2 is SVGIG (reference sequence). The CDR3 sequence: CAWSVRTGGYGYTF. As DNA, the CDR3 is TGTGCCTGGAGTGTCCGGACAGGGGGTTATGGCTACACCTTC.

There are a few counts of this clone. This chain uses TRBV13 with TRBJ1-1; D unresolved. Germline V gene sequence: CDR1 PRHDT, CDR2 FYEKMQ (reference sequence). V lost 4 bases and J 5 bases, leaving 11 bases between the germline ends. The CDR3 covers 13 residues. CDR3 in DNA: TGTGCCAGCAGCTCAAGGACGGGGACTGAAGCTTTCTTT. This sequence encodes CASSSRTGTEAFF. Full variable domain (rest looked up from reference TRBV13 and TRBJ1-1): AAGVIQSPRHLIKEKRETATLKCYPIPRHDTVYWYQQGPGQDPQFLISFYEKMQSDKGSIPDRFSAQQFSDYHSELNMSSLELGDSALYFCASSSRTGTEAFFGQGTRLTVV.

The rearrangement joins TRBV15 to TRBJ1-2, with 11 bases that match TRBD1. Germline V gene sequence: CDR1 LNHNV, CDR2 YYDKDF (reference sequence). Trimming at V came to 5 bases and at J to 0 bases, leaving 5 bases not matched to a gene. The CDR3 length is 16 residues. In nucleotides, the CDR3 is TGTGCCACCAGCGGGACAGGGGGTCGACCTAACTATGGCTACACCTTC. Translation: CATSGTGGRPNYGYTF.

The chain recombines TRBV4-3 with TRBJ2-7, with D maybe TRBD2 (6 bases). The V gene's germline CDR1 is LGHNA and CDR2 YSLEER. The V and J ends lost 0 bases and 6 bases respectively, with 12 bases between them. This CDR3 has 14 amino acids. The CDR3, as DNA: TGCGCCAGCAGCCAAGATACTAGCATGGCCGAGCAGTACTTC. Translation gives CASSQDTSMAEQYF.

This clone was picked up one time. The chain uses TRBV5-6 and TRBJ1-5; D possibly corresponds to TRBD1 (5 bases). This CDR3 contains 13 residues. Trimming took off 5 bases at V and 4 bases at J, with 10 bases between the two ends. Germline CDR1 reads SGHDT; CDR2 reads YYEEEE. The CDR3 here is CASSGGVNQPQHF. The DNA of the CDR3 is TGTGCCAGCAGTGGGGGGGTGAATCAGCCCCAGCATTTT.

The genes are TRBV2 and TRBJ1-6, with 10 bases lining up with TRBD1. V lost 2 bases and J lost 11; bases outside the gene matches: 3. CDR1 and CDR2 from the germline V gene are SNHLY and FYNNEI. The CDR3 runs 14 residues. The CDR3 sequence is CASSERQGATPLHF. The CDR3 bases are TGTGCCAGCAGTGAAAGACAGGGGGCAACACCCCTCCACTTT.

The chain recombines TRBV19 with TRBJ2-7; 12 bases fit TRBD2. V was clipped by 3 bases and J by 4 bases; unmatched bases: 7. CDR1 and CDR2 from the germline V gene are LNHDA and SQIVND (reference sequence). The CDR3 contains 16 residues. The CDR3 protein is CASSIPTSGGTYEQYF. The DNA for the CDR3 is TGTGCCAGTAGTATCCCCACTAGCGGGGGGACTTACGAGCAGTACTTC.

This chain joins TRBV7-9 and TRBJ2-5; 7 positions match TRBD2. Per the germline V gene, CDR1 is SEHNR and CDR2 is FQNEAQ (reference sequence). V shed 5 bases and J 1 base; nucleotides not matched to a gene: 4. CDR3 length: 14 amino acids. The CDR3 region has the DNA TGTGCCAGCAGCCCTGGGACTATCCAAGAGACCCAGTACTTC. Translation gives CASSPGTIQETQYF.

The chain's CDR3 is CASSRGAGGRYNEQFF. CDR3 nucleotides: TGTGCCAGCAGCCGAGGAGCGGGAGGGAGGTACAATGAGCAGTTCTTC. This chain uses TRBV14 with TRBJ2-1; 10 bases line up with TRBD2. Per the germline V gene, CDR1 is SGHDN and CDR2 is FVKESK. V shed 4 bases, J shed 4 bases, and the junction held 7 bases outside the gene matches. The CDR3 contains 16 residues.

This sequence joins TRBV6-5 and TRBJ1-2; D possibly corresponds to TRBD1 (5 bases). CDR3 length: 14 residues. Per germline, CDR1 MNHEY and CDR2 SVGAGI. V was shortened by 5 bases and J by 3 bases, with 13 bases between the two germline ends. The CDR3 nucleotides are TGTGCCAGCAGTCCTCGGGGGGGGGACTATGGCTACACCTTC. Its translation: CASSPRGGDYGYTF.

The rearrangement links TRBV27 to TRBJ2-3; tentatively, D is TRBD1 (6 bases). Germline-derived CDR1 and CDR2 are MNHEY and SMNVEV (reference sequence). V lost 7 bases to trimming and J lost 1 base, with 15 bases between them. The CDR3 spans 15 residues. CDR3 region: CASTNRAWGTDTQYF. CDR3 coding DNA: TGTGCCAGCACCAACAGGGCGTGGGGCACAGATACGCAGTATTTT.

This rearrangement joins TRBV29-1 to TRBJ2-1, with D possibly being TRBD1 (5 bases). The CDR3 sequence is 12 residues long. V lost 5 bases and J lost 6, with 11 bases in between. Germline CDR1 is SQVTM and CDR2 is ANQGSEA. CDR3 sequence (DNA): TGCAGCGTTCAGGGTTTTGTCAATGAGCAGTTCTTC. It is translated as CSVQGFVNEQFF.

The V and J genes are TRBV9 and TRBJ1-6, with D hard to call. The CDR3 runs 17 residues. Germline lookup yields CDR1 SGDLS and CDR2 YYNGEE. The germline V and J ends were trimmed by 0 bases and 4 bases, with 14 bases remaining between them. CDR3 bases: TGTGCCAGCAGCGTAGAGCCGGGAAACGCATATAATTCACCCCTCCACTTT. Translated, it gives CASSVEPGNAYNSPLHF.